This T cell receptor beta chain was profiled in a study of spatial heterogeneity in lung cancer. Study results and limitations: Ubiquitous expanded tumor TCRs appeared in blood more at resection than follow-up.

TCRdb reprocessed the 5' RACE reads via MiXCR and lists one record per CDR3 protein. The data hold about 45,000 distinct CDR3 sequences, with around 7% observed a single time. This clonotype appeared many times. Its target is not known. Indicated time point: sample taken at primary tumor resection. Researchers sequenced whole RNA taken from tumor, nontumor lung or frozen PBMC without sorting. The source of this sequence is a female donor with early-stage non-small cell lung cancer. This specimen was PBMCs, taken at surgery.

The CDR3 sequence: CASSNRGRVNTEAFF. CDR3 bases: TGTGCCAGCAGCAATAGGGGACGGGTGAACACTGAAGCTTTCTTT. The V gene is TRBV3-1, the J gene TRBJ1-1; D may be TRBD1 (5 bases). CDR3 length equals 15 residues. V was clipped by 5 bases and J by 0 bases, with 13 bases between them. The germline V gene encodes CDR1 LGHDT and CDR2 YNNKEL (reference sequence).